The rows below give T cell receptor beta chains drawn from one sample of a study of T cells in localized non-small cell lung cancer. Clones were sequenced by immunoSEQ multiplex PCR, and TCRdb holds only the in-frame ones, with some missing. This sample has 1,900 or so clones, with 20% to 30% found just once. The specimen was normal lung tissue next to the tumor, collected before any cancer treatment. The receptors here all came from a woman aged 35-75 years with stage I lung adenocarcinoma. The CDR3 runs from the conserved cysteine through the conserved F or W. A D gene is named only where the DNA matches it firmly. Clone size is shown for a subset of rows, as once, few, many or a class of expanded clone.

TRBJ1-4,TRBV6-8,medium-sized,.,TGTGCCAGCCTAGGAGGGTGGAATGAAAAACTGTTTTTT,CASLGGWNEKLFF
TRBJ1-4,TRBV11-1,.,.,TGTGCCAGCAGCCGAGGAGGGATTTCAACTAATGAAAAACTGTTTTTT,CASSRGGISTNEKLFF
TRBJ2-1,TRBV11-3,medium-sized,TRBD2,TGTGCCAGCAGCCCAGAGCGAGTTGCGGGAGTGAATGAGCAGTTCTTC,CASSPERVAGVNEQFF
TRBJ2-1,TRBV25-1,once,TRBD1,TGTGCCAGCAGCGAAACAGGGGGCCCCAGGAATGAGCAGTTCTTC,CASSETGGPRNEQFF
TRBJ2-5,TRBV29-1,few,.,TGCAGCGTTGAGGGGTCTACAGGAGCCCAGTACTTC,CSVEGSTGAQYF
TRBJ2-1,TRBV19,.,.,TGTGCCAGTAGTATGGGGGGCGACTACAATGAGCAGTTCTTC,CASSMGGDYNEQFF
TRBJ2-7,TRBV6-1,few,TRBD1,TGTGCCAGCAGTGAAGGGGACAGGGGGCGCTACGAGCAGTACTTC,CASSEGDRGRYEQYF
TRBJ1-5,TRBV4-1,few,.,TGCGCCAGCAGCCCCGATTCTGACGGGACCCATCAGCCCCAGCATTTT,CASSPDSDGTHQPQHF
TRBJ1-2,TRBV7-1,few,TRBD1,TGTGCCAGCAGCCTTAATCCGGGACAGGCTCCGGGCGGCTACACCTTC,CASSLNPGQAPGGYTF
TRBJ2-3,TRBV28,large,TRBD2,TGTGCCAGCAGTTTTCAAGGACTAGCTGGGACAGATACGCAGTATTTT,CASSFQGLAGTDTQYF
TRBJ2-1,TRBV15,.,TRBD2,TGTGCCACCAGCAGAGACCGACTAGCGGGTAAAAATGAGCAGTTCTTC,CATSRDRLAGKNEQFF
TRBJ2-5,TRBV9,.,.,TGTGCCAGCAGTGAAACAGGGGAGACCCAGTACTTC,CASSETGETQYF
TRBJ2-7,TRBV15,.,TRBD1,TGTGCCACCAGCGTTGGGACAGGGGGTTACGAGCAGTACTTC,CATSVGTGGYEQYF
TRBJ1-4,TRBV6-8,few,.,TGTGCCAGCTATCGTCAGGGTAATGAAAAACTGTTTTTT,CASYRQGNEKLFF
TRBJ2-7,TRBV28,large,.,TGTGCCAGCAGTTCGGCAGGGGCTATCTACGAGCAGTACTTC,CASSSAGAIYEQYF
TRBJ2-2,TRBV11-3,few,TRBD2,TGTGCCAGCAGCTTAGTTCAGCGGGGAACCGGGGAGCTGTTTTTT,CASSLVQRGTGELFF
TRBJ2-1,TRBV9,medium-sized,.,TGTGCCAGCAGCGTAAAGACTAGCTCCTACAATGAGCAGTTCTTC,CASSVKTSSYNEQFF
TRBJ2-3,TRBV5-1,.,TRBD2,TGCGCCAGCAGCTTGACCCCTCCTGAGCCTAGCGGGAGGAACACAGATACGCAGTATTTT,CASSLTPPEPSGRNTDTQYF
TRBJ2-7,TRBV11-3,large,.,TGTGCCAGCAGCCCCCCCCCAGGCAGGGAGGCCTACGAGCAGTACTTC,CASSPPPGREAYEQYF
TRBJ1-2,TRBV11-3,few,TRBD1,TGTGCCAGCAGCTTAGGCCCGGACAGGGGGCAGTATGGCTACACCTTC,CASSLGPDRGQYGYTF
TRBJ1-1,TRBV10-3,few,TRBD1,TGTGCCATCAGTGAGGGACAGGGGGCACGGACTGAAGCTTTCTTT,CAISEGQGARTEAFF
TRBJ2-7,TRBV2,.,TRBD1,TGTGCCAGCAGTGAGCAGGGGGCCCTCTACGAGCAGTACTTC,CASSEQGALYEQYF
TRBJ2-1,TRBV14,.,.,TGTGCCAGCAGCCAAGCAGGAAGGTCCAATGAGCAGTTCTTC,CASSQAGRSNEQFF
TRBJ1-2,TRBV6-8,medium-sized,TRBD1,TGTGCCAGCAAAGTCAGAAAGGGACAGGTAAGCGGCTACACCTTC,CASKVRKGQVSGYTF
TRBJ2-5,TRBV9,few,TRBD2,TGTGCCAGCAGTGGGGGACTAGCGGGAGTCCAAGAGACCCAGTACTTC,CASSGGLAGVQETQYF
TRBJ2-1,TRBV15,few,TRBD2,TGTGCCACCAGCGCCCAGCGGGAGAATATAAATGAGCAGTTCTTC,CATSAQRENINEQFF
TRBJ1-3,TRBV9,large,.,TGTGCCATCGGGGGAACTGGAAACACCATATATTTT,CAIGGTGNTIYF
TRBJ2-7,TRBV5-1,.,TRBD2,TGCGCCAGCAGCCTCAGCGGGAGGGCCTATACTTTCTCCTACGAGCAGTACTTC,CASSLSGRAYTFSYEQYF
TRBJ1-4,TRBV6-8,.,.,TGTGCCATCAGTGGGGGGACTAATGAAAAACTGTTTTTT,CAISGGTNEKLFF
TRBJ2-7,TRBV6-8,large,.,TGTGCCAGCAGTTACTCGAGACTGCGCTCCTACGAGCAGTACTTC,CASSYSRLRSYEQYF
TRBJ2-2,TRBV11-3,.,.,TGTGCCAGCAGCTCGACTTTAACGAACACCGGGGAGCTGTTTTTT,CASSSTLTNTGELFF
TRBJ2-1,TRBV19,.,.,TGTGCCAGTACCACAACGGAGATCCCGGGACAACAGTTCTTC,CASTTTEIPGQQFF
TRBJ2-3,TRBV2,few,TRBD2,TGTGCCAGCAGTGAGGCGGGGGTGTTAGCGGGGAGGGATACGCAGTATTTT,CASSEAGVLAGRDTQYF
TRBJ2-7,TRBV6-8,few,.,TGTGCCAGCAGTTTTTCTCCTTCCTACGAGCAGTACTTC,CASSFSPSYEQYF
TRBJ2-7,TRBV29-1,.,.,TGCAGCGTTGGGGGGCGGTTAGGGAGCTACGAGCAGTACTTC,CSVGGRLGSYEQYF
TRBJ1-5,TRBV9,few,TRBD1,TGTGCCAGCAGCGTGGGGACAGTGAATCAGCCCCAGCATTTT,CASSVGTVNQPQHF
TRBJ1-2,TRBV10-2,few,.,TGCGCCAGCAGTGAAGAAGCGATGGCTAATGGCTACACCTTC,CASSEEAMANGYTF
TRBJ1-1,TRBV10-3,.,.,TGTGCCATCAGTGAGTCGTACTCTTTGAACACTGAAGCTTTCTTT,CAISESYSLNTEAFF
TRBJ2-1,TRBV18,few,TRBD2,TGTGCCAGCTCTCTCCGGACTAGCGGGGGTACGGGCTCCTACAATGAGCAGTTCTTC,CASSLRTSGGTGSYNEQFF
TRBJ1-2,TRBV11-3,many,.,TGTGCCAGCAGCCAAGGAGAGGGGAGCTATGGCTACACCTTC,CASSQGEGSYGYTF
TRBJ1-1,TRBV6-8,.,.,TGTGCCAGCAGTTTTGGGTCAATGGACACTGAAGCTTTCTTT,CASSFGSMDTEAFF
TRBJ2-6,TRBV11-3,.,.,TGTGCCAGCAGCTTGGGGGGACAGTTCTCTGGGGCCAACGTCCTGACTTTC,CASSLGGQFSGANVLTF
TRBJ1-6,TRBV5-1,.,.,TGCGCCAGCAGCGGAACGGGGGCGGCTAATTCACCCCTCCACTTT,CASSGTGAANSPLHF
TRBJ1-1,TRBV11-3,few,.,TGTGCCAGCAGCCCTTTATCGGGACACCCCTACACTGAAGCTTTCTTT,CASSPLSGHPYTEAFF
TRBJ2-4,TRBV6-8,.,.,TGTGCCAGCAGTGCAGAACAGGCGAGACATACTTTGGCCAAAAACATTCAGTACTTC,CASSAEQARHTLAKNIQYF
TRBJ2-2,TRBV10-3,.,TRBD2,TGTGCCATCAGTGAGACTAGCGGTGACACCGGGGAGCTGTTTTTT,CAISETSGDTGELFF
TRBJ2-7,TRBV6-1,medium-sized,.,TGTGCCAGCAGTGAAGGATTAGGGCGGGCTCGGGGCGAGCAGTACTTC,CASSEGLGRARGEQYF
TRBJ2-1,TRBV19,few,.,TGTGCCAGTAGTATTAGAGGGGGGCGTGAGCAGTTCTTC,CASSIRGGREQFF
TRBJ2-2,TRBV30,.,.,TGTGCCTGGAGAGGGACACTAACCGGGGAGCTGTTTTTT,CAWRGTLTGELFF
TRBJ1-1,TRBV9,few,.,TGTGCCAGCAGTGATAGGCAGGGACCTATGAACACTGAAGCTTTCTTT,CASSDRQGPMNTEAFF
TRBJ1-3,TRBV19,large,.,TGTGCCAGTAGTACCCAATACTCTGGAAACACCATATATTTT,CASSTQYSGNTIYF
TRBJ2-7,TRBV11-3,few,.,TGTGCCAGCGGGCCCTGGGACGACTCCTACGAGCAGTACTTC,CASGPWDDSYEQYF
TRBJ1-2,TRBV5-1,.,TRBD1,TGCGCCAGCAGCCCCGGACAGGGGGTTTCTAACTATGGCTACACCTTC,CASSPGQGVSNYGYTF
TRBJ2-2,TRBV11-1,.,TRBD2,TGTGCCAGCAGCCTCTATAGCGGGGGGGCTGGGACCGGGGAGCTGTTTTTT,CASSLYSGGAGTGELFF
TRBJ2-5,TRBV10-3,.,.,TGTGCCAGCTCCGGGCTAGGGCCCGAGACCCAGTACTTC,CASSGLGPETQYF
TRBJ2-2,TRBV18,.,.,TGTGCCAGCTCACCCGGTAATCCGAACACCGGGGAGCTGTTTTTT,CASSPGNPNTGELFF
TRBJ2-5,TRBV6-8,.,TRBD2,TGTGCCAGCAGCACTAGCGGGCGAGAGACCCAGTACTTC,CASSTSGRETQYF